This T cell receptor (beta chain) was identified during a study of cytomegalovirus exposure and HLA in healthy donors. The PCR had 60 Vbeta and 13 Jbeta primers. Repertoires were generated with immunoSEQ multiplex PCR, while TCRdb's copy carries only in-frame clones and drops some. The sample holds under 200,000 clones, roughly 75% seen once. The germline V gene has CDR1 SGHTA and CDR2 FQGNSA. This CDR3 is 16 amino acids long. With 2 bases clipped from V and 8 bases from J, the junction kept 9 bases outside the gene matches. The chain links TRBV7-2 to TRBJ1-2; TRBD1 matches at 12 bases. The source is a man aged 35-49 years in good health and CMV-seronegative. The sample taken for sequencing was PBMCs. DNA for the CDR3: TGTGCCAGCAGCTTACCGGCGGGACAGGGGGCAGGGGGCTACACCTTC. It specifies CASSLPAGQGAGGYTF. Full variable domain (outside the CDR3, taken from reference TRBV7-2 and TRBJ1-2): GAGVSQSPSNKVTEKGKDVELRCDPISGHTALYWYRQSLGQGLEFLIYFQGNSAPDKSGLPSDRFSAERTGGSVSTLTIQRTQQEDSAVYLCASSLPAGQGAGGYTFGSGTRLTVV.